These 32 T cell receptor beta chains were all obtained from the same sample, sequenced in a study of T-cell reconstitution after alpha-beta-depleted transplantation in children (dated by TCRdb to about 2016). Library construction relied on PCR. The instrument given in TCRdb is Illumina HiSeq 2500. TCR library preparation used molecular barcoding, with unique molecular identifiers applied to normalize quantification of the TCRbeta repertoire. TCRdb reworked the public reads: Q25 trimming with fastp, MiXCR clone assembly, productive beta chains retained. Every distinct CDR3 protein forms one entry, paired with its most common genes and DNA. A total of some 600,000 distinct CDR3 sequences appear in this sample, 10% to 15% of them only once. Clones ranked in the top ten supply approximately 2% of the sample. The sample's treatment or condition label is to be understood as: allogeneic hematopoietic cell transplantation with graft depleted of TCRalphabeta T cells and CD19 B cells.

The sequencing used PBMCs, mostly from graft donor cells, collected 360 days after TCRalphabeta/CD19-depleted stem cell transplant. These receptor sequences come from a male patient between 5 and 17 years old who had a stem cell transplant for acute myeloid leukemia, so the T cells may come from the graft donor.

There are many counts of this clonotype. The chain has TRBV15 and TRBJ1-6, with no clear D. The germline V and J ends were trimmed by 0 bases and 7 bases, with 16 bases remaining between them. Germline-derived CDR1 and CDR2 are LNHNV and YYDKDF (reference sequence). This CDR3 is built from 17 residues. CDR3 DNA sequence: TGTGCCACCAGCAGAGAGGGCGGGGAGTCAGTAAATTCACCCCTCCACTTT. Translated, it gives CATSREGGESVNSPLHF. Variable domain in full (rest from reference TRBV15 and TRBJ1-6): DAMVIQNPRYQVTQFGKPVTLSCSQTLNHNVMYWYQQKSSQAPKLLFHYYDKDFNNEADTPDNFQSRRPNTSFCFLDIRSPGLGDTAMYLCATSREGGESVNSPLHFGNGTRLTVT.

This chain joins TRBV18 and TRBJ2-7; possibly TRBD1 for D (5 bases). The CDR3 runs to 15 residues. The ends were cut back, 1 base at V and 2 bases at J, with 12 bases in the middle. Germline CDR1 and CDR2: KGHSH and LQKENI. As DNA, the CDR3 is TGTGCCAGCTCACCACGGTGGCAGGGCCCCTACGAGCAGTACTTC. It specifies CASSPRWQGPYEQYF.

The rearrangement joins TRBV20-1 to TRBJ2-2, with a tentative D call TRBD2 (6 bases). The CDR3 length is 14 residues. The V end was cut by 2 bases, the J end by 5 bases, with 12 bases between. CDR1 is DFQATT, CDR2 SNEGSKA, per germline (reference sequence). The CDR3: CSARRAGGTGELFF. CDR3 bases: TGCAGTGCTAGAAGGGCCGGGGGAACCGGGGAGCTGTTTTTT.

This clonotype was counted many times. The CDR3 nucleotides read TGTGCCAGCAGCCAAGGACAGGGGGCCTATCGCGAGCAGTACTTC. Translated, it gives CASSQGQGAYREQYF. The chain has TRBV7-8 and TRBJ2-7; the match to TRBD1 covers 11 bases. Per the germline V gene, CDR1 is SGHVS and CDR2 is FQNEAQ. The V segment lost 5 bases and the J segment 6 bases; nucleotides outside the gene matches: 9. This CDR3 has 15 residues.

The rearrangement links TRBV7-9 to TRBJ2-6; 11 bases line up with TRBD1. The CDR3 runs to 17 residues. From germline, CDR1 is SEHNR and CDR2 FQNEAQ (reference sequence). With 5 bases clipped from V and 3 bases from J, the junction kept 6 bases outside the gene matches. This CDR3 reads CASSLGQGAGGANVLTF. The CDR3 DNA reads TGTGCCAGCAGCCTTGGACAGGGGGCTGGTGGGGCCAACGTCCTGACTTTC.

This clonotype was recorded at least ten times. The CDR3 sequence: CSVELEEQFF. CDR3 coding DNA: TGCAGCGTTGAACTAGAGGAGCAGTTCTTC. The chain links TRBV29-1 to TRBJ2-1; D unresolved. The CDR3 totals 10 residues. Trimming left V 2 bases short and J 10 bases short, with 6 bases between. Germline-derived CDR1 and CDR2 are SQVTM and ANQGSEA.

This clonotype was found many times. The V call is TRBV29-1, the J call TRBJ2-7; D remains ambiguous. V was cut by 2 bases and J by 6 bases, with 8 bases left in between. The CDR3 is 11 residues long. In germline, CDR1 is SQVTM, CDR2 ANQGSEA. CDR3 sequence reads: CSVETTGEQYF. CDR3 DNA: TGCAGCGTTGAAACGACGGGCGAGCAGTACTTC.

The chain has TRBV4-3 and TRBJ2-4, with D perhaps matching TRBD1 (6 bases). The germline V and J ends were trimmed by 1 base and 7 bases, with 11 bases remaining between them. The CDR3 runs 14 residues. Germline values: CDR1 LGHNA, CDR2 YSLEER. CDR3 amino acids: CASSQGIQGNIQYF. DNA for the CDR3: TGCGCCAGCAGCCAAGGGATCCAGGGGAACATTCAGTACTTC.

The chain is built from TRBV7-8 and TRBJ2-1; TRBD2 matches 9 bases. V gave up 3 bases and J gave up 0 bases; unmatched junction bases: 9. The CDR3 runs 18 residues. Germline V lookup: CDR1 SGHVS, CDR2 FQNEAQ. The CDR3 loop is CASSFRLAGTSSYNEQFF. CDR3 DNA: TGTGCCAGCAGCTTCCGCCTAGCGGGAACCAGCTCCTACAATGAGCAGTTCTTC. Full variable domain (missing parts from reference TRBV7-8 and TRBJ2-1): GAGVSQSPRYKVAKRGQDVALRCDPISGHVSLFWYQQALGQGPEFLTYFQNEAQLDKSGLPSDRFFAERPEGSVSTLKIQRTQQEDSAVYLCASSFRLAGTSSYNEQFFGPGTRLTVL.

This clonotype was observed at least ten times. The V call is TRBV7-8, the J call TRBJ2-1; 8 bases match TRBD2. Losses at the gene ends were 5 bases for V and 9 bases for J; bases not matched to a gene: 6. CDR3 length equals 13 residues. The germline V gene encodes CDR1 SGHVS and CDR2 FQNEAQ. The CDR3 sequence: CASSPRLAPEQFF. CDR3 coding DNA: TGTGCCAGCAGCCCGCGACTAGCGCCTGAGCAGTTCTTC. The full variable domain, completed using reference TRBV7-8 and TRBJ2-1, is GAGVSQSPRYKVAKRGQDVALRCDPISGHVSLFWYQQALGQGPEFLTYFQNEAQLDKSGLPSDRFFAERPEGSVSTLKIQRTQQEDSAVYLCASSPRLAPEQFFGPGTRLTVL.

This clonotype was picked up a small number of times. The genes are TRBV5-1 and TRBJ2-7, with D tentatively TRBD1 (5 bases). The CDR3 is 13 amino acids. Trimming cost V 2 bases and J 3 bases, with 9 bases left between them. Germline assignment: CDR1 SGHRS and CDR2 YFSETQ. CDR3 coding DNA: TGCGCCAGCAGCTTCCGGACAAACTACGAGCAGTACTTC. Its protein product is CASSFRTNYEQYF.

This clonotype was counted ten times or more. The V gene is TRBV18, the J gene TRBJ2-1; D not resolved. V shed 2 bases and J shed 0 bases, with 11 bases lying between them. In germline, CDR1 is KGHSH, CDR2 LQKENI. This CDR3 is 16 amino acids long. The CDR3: CASSPVVPSSYNEQFF. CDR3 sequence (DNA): TGTGCCAGCTCACCAGTGGTTCCTAGCTCCTACAATGAGCAGTTCTTC.

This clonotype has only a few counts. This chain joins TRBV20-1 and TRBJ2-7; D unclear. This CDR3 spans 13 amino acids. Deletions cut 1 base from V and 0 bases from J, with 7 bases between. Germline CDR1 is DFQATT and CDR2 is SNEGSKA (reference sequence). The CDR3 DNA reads TGCAGTGCTAGAGCGGCCGGCTCCTACGAGCAGTACTTC. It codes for CSARAAGSYEQYF.

Here the CDR3 DNA reads TGTGCCAGCAGGGGGAGACTAGCGGTTTCCCAAGAGACCCAGTACTTC. This sequence encodes CASRGRLAVSQETQYF. The chain recombines TRBV2 with TRBJ2-5; TRBD2 agrees at 9 bases. V was clipped by 6 bases and J by 1 base; unmatched bases: 9. Looked up from germline, CDR1 is SNHLY and CDR2 is FYNNEI. The CDR3 sequence is 16 residues long.

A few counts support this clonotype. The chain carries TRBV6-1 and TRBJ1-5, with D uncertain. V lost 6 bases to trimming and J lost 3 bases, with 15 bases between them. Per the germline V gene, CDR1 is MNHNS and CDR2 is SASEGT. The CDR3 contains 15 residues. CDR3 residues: CASRPRAWLNQPQHF. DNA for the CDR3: TGTGCCAGCAGACCCCGGGCCTGGCTCAATCAGCCCCAGCATTTT.

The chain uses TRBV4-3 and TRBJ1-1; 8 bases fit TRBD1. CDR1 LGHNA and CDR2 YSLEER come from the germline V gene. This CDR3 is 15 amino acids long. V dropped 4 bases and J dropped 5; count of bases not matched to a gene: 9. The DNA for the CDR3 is TGCGCCAGCAGCCGCCTACAGGGGGGAATGACTGAAGCTTTCTTT. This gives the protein CASSRLQGGMTEAFF.

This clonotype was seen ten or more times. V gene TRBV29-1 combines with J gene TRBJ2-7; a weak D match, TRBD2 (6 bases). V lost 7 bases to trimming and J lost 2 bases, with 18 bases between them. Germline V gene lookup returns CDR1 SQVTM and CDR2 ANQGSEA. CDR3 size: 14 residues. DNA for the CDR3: TGCAGCGCCCTCCATAACGGGGAGGCCTACGAGCAGTACTTC. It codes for CSALHNGEAYEQYF.

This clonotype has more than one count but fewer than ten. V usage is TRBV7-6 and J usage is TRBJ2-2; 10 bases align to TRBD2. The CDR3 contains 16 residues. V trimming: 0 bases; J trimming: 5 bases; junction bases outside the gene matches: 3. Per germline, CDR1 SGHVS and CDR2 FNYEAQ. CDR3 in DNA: TGTGCCAGCAGCTTAGCCCGGACTAGCGGTACCGGGGAGCTGTTTTTT. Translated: CASSLARTSGTGELFF. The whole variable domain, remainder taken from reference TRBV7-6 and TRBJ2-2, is GAGVSQSPRYKVTKRGQDVALRCDPISGHVSLYWYRQALGQGPEFLTYFNYEAQQDKSGLPNDRFSAERPEGSISTLTIQRTEQRDSAMYRCASSLARTSGTGELFFGEGSRLTVL.

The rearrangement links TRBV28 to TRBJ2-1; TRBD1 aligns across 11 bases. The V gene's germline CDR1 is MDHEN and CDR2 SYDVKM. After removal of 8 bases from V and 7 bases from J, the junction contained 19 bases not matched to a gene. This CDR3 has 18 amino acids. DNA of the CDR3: TGTGCCAGCCACCGGGACAGGGGGGGATTGGGCGTGAGAAATGAGCAGTTCTTC. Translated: CASHRDRGGLGVRNEQFF. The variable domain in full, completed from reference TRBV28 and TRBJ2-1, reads DVKVTQSSRYLVKRTGEKVFLECVQDMDHENMFWYRQDPGLGLRLIYFSYDVKMKEKGDIPEGYSVSREKKERFSLILESASTNQTSMYLCASHRDRGGLGVRNEQFFGPGTRLTVL.

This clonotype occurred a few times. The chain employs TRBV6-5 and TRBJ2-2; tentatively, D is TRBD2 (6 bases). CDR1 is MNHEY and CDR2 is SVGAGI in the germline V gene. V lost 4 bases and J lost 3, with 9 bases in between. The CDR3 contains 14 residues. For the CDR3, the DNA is TGTGCCAGCAGTTTCTGGGGGGACACCGGGGAGCTGTTTTTT. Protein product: CASSFWGDTGELFF.

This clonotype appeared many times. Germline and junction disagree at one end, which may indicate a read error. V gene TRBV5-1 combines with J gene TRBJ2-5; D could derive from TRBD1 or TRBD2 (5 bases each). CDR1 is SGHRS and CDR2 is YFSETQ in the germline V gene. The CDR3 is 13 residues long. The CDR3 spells CASSLLGEETQYF. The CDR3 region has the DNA TGTGCCAGCAGTTTACTAGGGGAAGAGACCCAGTACTTC.

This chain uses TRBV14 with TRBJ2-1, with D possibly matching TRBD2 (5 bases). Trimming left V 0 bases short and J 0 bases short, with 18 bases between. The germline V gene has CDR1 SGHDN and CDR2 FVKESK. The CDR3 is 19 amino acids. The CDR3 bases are TGTGCCAGCAGCCAAGATCTCCCCAATAGCGTATACTCCTACAATGAGCAGTTCTTC. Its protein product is CASSQDLPNSVYSYNEQFF. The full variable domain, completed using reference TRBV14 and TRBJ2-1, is EAGVTQFPSHSVIEKGQTVTLRCDPISGHDNLYWYRRVMGKEIKFLLHFVKESKQDESGMPNNRFLAERTGGTYSTLKVQPAELEDSGVYFCASSQDLPNSVYSYNEQFFGPGTRLTVL.

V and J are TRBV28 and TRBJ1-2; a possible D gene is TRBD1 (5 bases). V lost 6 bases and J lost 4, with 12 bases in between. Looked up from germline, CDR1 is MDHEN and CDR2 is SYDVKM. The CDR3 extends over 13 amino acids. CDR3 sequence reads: CASRTATPYGYTF. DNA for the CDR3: TGTGCCAGCAGGACAGCCACCCCCTATGGCTACACCTTC.

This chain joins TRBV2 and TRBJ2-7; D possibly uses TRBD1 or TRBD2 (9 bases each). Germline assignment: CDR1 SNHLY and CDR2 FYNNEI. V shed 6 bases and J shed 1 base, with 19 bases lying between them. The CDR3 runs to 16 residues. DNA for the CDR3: TGTGCCAGCAGAACAGGGGGCCTAGCGGGATCCTACGAGCAGTACTTC. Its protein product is CASRTGGLAGSYEQYF.

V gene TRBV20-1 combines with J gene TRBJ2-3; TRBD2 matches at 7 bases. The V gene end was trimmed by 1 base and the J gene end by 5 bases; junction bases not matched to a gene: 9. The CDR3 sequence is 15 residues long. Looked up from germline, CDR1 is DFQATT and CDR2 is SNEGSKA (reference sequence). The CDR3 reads CSARGWGKREDTQYF. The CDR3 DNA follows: TGCAGTGCTAGAGGTTGGGGGAAGCGGGAAGATACGCAGTATTTT.

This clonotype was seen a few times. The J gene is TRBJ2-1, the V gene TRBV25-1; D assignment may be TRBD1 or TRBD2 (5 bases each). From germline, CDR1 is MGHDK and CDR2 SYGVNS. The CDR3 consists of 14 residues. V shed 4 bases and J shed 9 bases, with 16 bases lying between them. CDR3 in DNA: TGTGCCAGCAGTGCCCTACCTAGAGGGGTTGAGCAGTTCTTC. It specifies CASSALPRGVEQFF. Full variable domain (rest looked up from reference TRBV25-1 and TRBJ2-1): EADIYQTPRYLVIGTGKKITLECSQTMGHDKMYWYQQDPGMELHLIHYSYGVNSTEKGDLSSESTVSRIRTEHFPLTLESARPSHTSQYLCASSALPRGVEQFFGPGTRLTVL.

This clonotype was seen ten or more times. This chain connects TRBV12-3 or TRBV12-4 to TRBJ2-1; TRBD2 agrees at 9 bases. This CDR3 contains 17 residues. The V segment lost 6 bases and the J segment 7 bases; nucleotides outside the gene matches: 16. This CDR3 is CASSQKIAGVIWNEQFF. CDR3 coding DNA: TGTGCCAGCAGCCAAAAGATAGCGGGAGTAATTTGGAATGAGCAGTTCTTC.

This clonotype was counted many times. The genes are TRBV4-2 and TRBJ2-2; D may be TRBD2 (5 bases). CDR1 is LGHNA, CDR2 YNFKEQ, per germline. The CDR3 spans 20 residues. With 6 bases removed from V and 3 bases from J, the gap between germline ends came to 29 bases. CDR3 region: CASSSLPGLARGPDTGELFF. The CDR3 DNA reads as TGTGCCAGCAGTTCATTGCCGGGCCTCGCTAGAGGGCCGGACACCGGGGAGCTGTTTTTT.

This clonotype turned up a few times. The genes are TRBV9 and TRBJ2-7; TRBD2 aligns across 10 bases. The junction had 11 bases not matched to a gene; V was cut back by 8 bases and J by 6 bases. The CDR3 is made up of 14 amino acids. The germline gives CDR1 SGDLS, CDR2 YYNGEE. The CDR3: CASSLAGVVGEQYF. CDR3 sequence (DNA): TGTGCCAGTTCGCTAGCGGGAGTTGTCGGCGAGCAGTACTTC. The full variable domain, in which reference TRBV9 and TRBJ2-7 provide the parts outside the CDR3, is DSGVTQTPKHLITATGQRVTLRCSPRSGDLSVYWYQQSLDQGLQFLIQYYNGEERAKGNILERFSAQQFPDLHSELNLSSLELGDSALYFCASSLAGVVGEQYFGPGTRLTVT.

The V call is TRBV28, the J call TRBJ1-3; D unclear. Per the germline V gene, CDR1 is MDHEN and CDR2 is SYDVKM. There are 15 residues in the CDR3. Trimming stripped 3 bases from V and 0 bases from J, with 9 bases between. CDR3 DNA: TGTGCCAGCAGTTTGCTGGGGAGCTCTGGAAACACCATATATTTT. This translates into CASSLLGSSGNTIYF. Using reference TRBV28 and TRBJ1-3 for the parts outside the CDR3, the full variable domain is DVKVTQSSRYLVKRTGEKVFLECVQDMDHENMFWYRQDPGLGLRLIYFSYDVKMKEKGDIPEGYSVSREKKERFSLILESASTNQTSMYLCASSLLGSSGNTIYFGEGSWLTVV.

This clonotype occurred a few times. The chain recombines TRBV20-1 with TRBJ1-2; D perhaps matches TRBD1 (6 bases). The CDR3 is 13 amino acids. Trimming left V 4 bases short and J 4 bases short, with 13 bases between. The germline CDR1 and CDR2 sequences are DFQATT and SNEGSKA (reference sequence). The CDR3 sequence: CSATTQGSYGYTF. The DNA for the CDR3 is TGCAGTGCTACTACACAGGGAAGCTATGGCTACACCTTC.

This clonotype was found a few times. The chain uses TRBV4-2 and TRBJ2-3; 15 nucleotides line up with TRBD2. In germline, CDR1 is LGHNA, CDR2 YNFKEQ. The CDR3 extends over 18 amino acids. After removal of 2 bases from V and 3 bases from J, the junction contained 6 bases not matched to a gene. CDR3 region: CASSQRGTSGRKTDTQYF. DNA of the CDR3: TGTGCCAGCAGCCAAAGAGGGACTAGCGGGAGGAAGACAGATACGCAGTATTTT.